This TCR beta chain was found in a study of T cell responses to AZD1222 COVID-19 vaccine (dated by TCRdb to the early 2020s). About the investigation overall: AZD1222 recipients given second doses at about 4 weeks or at about 12 weeks were pooled, since spike-specific TCR depth and breadth were not found to differ between the two schedules. TCR sequencing covered approximately 230 trial participants: nearly 210 given two doses of AZD1222 and about 26 given two doses of MenACWY control vaccine. Trial participants were enrolled into age subgroups of 18-55, 56-69 and 70-plus years, which contained approximately 150, 28 and 58 TCR-sequenced participants, respectively. Paper-wide results and their limitations: A significant rise in spike-specific TCR breadth and depth was observed after two AZD1222 doses relative to day 0 and relative to MenACWY recipients. The whole spike protein was spanned by vaccine-associated CD4 TCRs, and dominant responses were seen in regions 160-218 and 743-854. Conclusions about previously exposed vaccinees were limited because only a handful of AZD1222 recipients were SARS-CoV-2 seropositive at baseline. The 56-69-year group was small, and its depth increase did not reach significance, likely because of low power. Reportedly, close to half of the unique spike-specific TCRs recognized epitopes lying outside the regions that are mutated in the B.1.351 and B.1.1.7 variants. Most participants were white British and females outnumbered males, and the authors suggested that clonal diversity may have been underestimated. Because no samples from the day 14 peak response were available, repertoires could be characterized only after the peak T cell response.

Comments on this clone: No antigen is known for it. Per-base qualities were not stored, and no clone one base away is much larger.

Including the terminal cysteine and phenylalanine, the CDR3 comprises 15 residues. CDR3 DNA only is kept here, 45 bases in frame from base 1. Compared with germline, V lacks 5 bases and J lacks 1 base; bases without a gene match: 3. CDR1 and CDR2, looked up from the germline V gene, are SGHVS and FQNEAQ. According to the study, the label for this sample's time point signals: baseline before first vaccination. Vaccinee samples came from UK trials COV001 and COV002, including a single-blind randomized controlled phase 2/3 trial of AZD1222 (ChAdOx1 nCoV-19) in healthy adults. Trial participant PBMC samples were collected at day 0 and day 28 after the second dose for TCRbeta chain sequencing. The CDR3 regions of human TCRbeta chains were subjected to immunosequencing. Per the original workflow: TCRs in the repertoires were matched against a reference library of SARS-CoV-2-specific TCRs that had been generated with the MIRA antigen-specificity platform. Breadth meant the fraction of unique TCRs that were SARS-CoV-2-associated, whereas depth meant the fraction of total T cells that were SARS-CoV-2-associated. Using the MIRA data, every spike-specific TCR was mapped to the spike region that the TCR reacted to and assigned to either a CD4 or a CD8 class. Log10-transformed breadth and depth values were compared by one-way ANOVA with Sidak's multiple comparisons tests. Held by TCRdb, this immuneACCESS table contains in-frame sequences only and omits some clones. Under half of the omission traces to an unresolved V gene where checked; the cause of the rest is unknown. The DNA gave D and trimming, while V, J and clone size come from that table. Recorded for this sample are 120,000 or so clones; 90% of them occurred a single time. Of the sample, around 7.8% is held by the ten largest clones.

Recombination linked TRBV7-8 to TRBJ2-5; the central 11 bases match TRBD2. The sequence derives from an adult in good health. The specimen comprised peripheral blood, sampled on day 0 of AZD1222 vaccination. The DNA sequence is as follows: TGTGCCAGCAGCCCGGGGACTAGCGGCCAAGAGACCCAGTACTTC. This sequence encodes CASSPGTSGQETQYF. Outside the CDR3, residues come from the reference TRBV7-8 and TRBJ2-5 proteins, so the full variable domain is: GAGVSQSPRYKVAKRGQDVALRCDPISGHVSLFWYQQALGQGPEFLTYFQNEAQLDKSGLPSDRFFAERPEGSVSTLKIQRTQQEDSAVYLCASSPGTSGQETQYFGPGTRLLVL.